These T cell receptor beta chains were read from a single sample in a study of blood T cell repertoires in COVID-19. Only in-frame clones appear in the TCRdb table, and some are missing; sequencing was by immunoSEQ multiplex PCR. The repertoire holds around 110,000 clones, with under 95% as singletons. The sequenced sample was peripheral blood. The receptors were sampled from a woman in her twenties or thirties with acute or convalescent COVID-19. CDR3s include the opening cysteine and the closing phenylalanine or tryptophan. Fields, in order: V gene, CDR3 length, clone size, D gene, J gene, CDR3 DNA, CDR3 protein. A D gene is named only where the DNA matches it firmly. For some rows the clone size is stated as once, few or many, or as a class when expanded; others skip it.

v_call: TRBV3-1/TRBV3-2
cdr3_length: 16
clone_size: NA
d_call: TRBD2
j_call: TRBJ2-1
cdr3_nt: TGTGCCAGCACCCCTACTAGCGGAAGCTCCTACAATGAGCAGTTCTTC
cdr3_aa: CASTPTSGSSYNEQFF

v_call: TRBV19
cdr3_length: 12
clone_size: once
d_call: TRBD2
j_call: TRBJ2-7
cdr3_nt: TGTGCCAGTTCTAGCGGGGGCTACGAGCAGTACTTC
cdr3_aa: CASSSGGYEQYF

v_call: TRBV28
cdr3_length: 16
clone_size: NA
d_call: TRBD1
j_call: TRBJ2-2
cdr3_nt: TGTGCCAGCAGTTTCCAGGGGGTTCTTCGCACCGGGGAGCTGTTTTTT
cdr3_aa: CASSFQGVLRTGELFF

v_call: TRBV12-5
cdr3_length: 14
clone_size: NA
d_call: TRBD2
j_call: TRBJ2-1
cdr3_nt: TGTGCTAGTGCTTTAGCGGGGGGGCGCAATGAGCAGTTCTTC
cdr3_aa: CASALAGGRNEQFF

v_call: TRBV9
cdr3_length: 13
clone_size: once
d_call: NA
j_call: TRBJ2-2
cdr3_nt: TGTGCCAGCAGCGTACTATACGCCGGGGAGCTGTTTTTT
cdr3_aa: CASSVLYAGELFF

v_call: TRBV6-7
cdr3_length: 17
clone_size: NA
d_call: NA
j_call: TRBJ1-1
cdr3_nt: TGTGCCAGCAGTCGACCCGGACACCCAAGGAGGAACACTGAAGCTTTCTTT
cdr3_aa: CASSRPGHPRRNTEAFF

v_call: TRBV7-2
cdr3_length: 12
clone_size: NA
d_call: NA
j_call: TRBJ2-7
cdr3_nt: TGTGCCACCGCTAGCCTCTCCTACGAGCAGTACTTC
cdr3_aa: CATASLSYEQYF

v_call: TRBV20-1
cdr3_length: 12
clone_size: NA
d_call: NA
j_call: TRBJ1-3
cdr3_nt: TGCAGTGCTAGTACGGGTGGAAACACCATATATTTT
cdr3_aa: CSASTGGNTIYF

v_call: TRBV28
cdr3_length: 15
clone_size: NA
d_call: TRBD2
j_call: TRBJ2-7
cdr3_nt: TGTGCCAGCAGTCCCCGCGGAGCTAGCGGCTACGAGCAGTACTTC
cdr3_aa: CASSPRGASGYEQYF

v_call: TRBV5-1
cdr3_length: 16
clone_size: NA
d_call: NA
j_call: TRBJ1-1
cdr3_nt: TGCGCCAGCAGCTTGGATGGGGAACGGGCGGGCACTGAAGCTTTCTTT
cdr3_aa: CASSLDGERAGTEAFF

v_call: TRBV5-6
cdr3_length: 15
clone_size: NA
d_call: TRBD2
j_call: TRBJ2-7
cdr3_nt: TGTGCCAGCAGCCCGCGTGGGAGCGGGGCCTACGAGCAGTACTTC
cdr3_aa: CASSPRGSGAYEQYF

v_call: TRBV30
cdr3_length: 16
clone_size: NA
d_call: TRBD1
j_call: TRBJ1-2
cdr3_nt: TGTGCCTGGAGTGTACAGAGTTTGACAGGGCCGCACGGCTACACCTTC
cdr3_aa: CAWSVQSLTGPHGYTF

v_call: TRBV1
cdr3_length: 18
clone_size: NA
d_call: NA
j_call: TRBJ2-1
cdr3_nt: TGCACCAGCAGCCAACAGACTAGCGGGAGATCGGGGGGCCATGAGCAGTTCTTC
cdr3_aa: CTSSQQTSGRSGGHEQFF

v_call: TRBV4-2
cdr3_length: 15
clone_size: NA
d_call: TRBD1
j_call: TRBJ2-7
cdr3_nt: TGTGCCAGCAGCCAAGGAGGGACAGGGAACTACGAGCAGTACTTC
cdr3_aa: CASSQGGTGNYEQYF

v_call: TRBV12-3/TRBV12-4
cdr3_length: 13
clone_size: NA
d_call: TRBD1
j_call: TRBJ2-3
cdr3_nt: TGTGCCAGCAGTGGGACAGGGAAAGATACGCAGTATTTT
cdr3_aa: CASSGTGKDTQYF

v_call: TRBV30
cdr3_length: 12
clone_size: NA
d_call: NA
j_call: TRBJ1-5
cdr3_nt: TGTGCCTGGAGTGTACTAAGCCAGCCCCAGCATTTT
cdr3_aa: CAWSVLSQPQHF

v_call: TRBV19
cdr3_length: 17
clone_size: NA
d_call: TRBD2
j_call: TRBJ2-4
cdr3_nt: TGTGCCAGTAGTATAGCCCTACGAGGGACTAGGGAAAACATTCAGTACTTC
cdr3_aa: CASSIALRGTRENIQYF

v_call: TRBV7-9
cdr3_length: 18
clone_size: NA
d_call: TRBD2
j_call: TRBJ2-3
cdr3_nt: TGTGCCAGCAGCCCCTCCCCTTGGTTTAGCGGGGGGACAGATACGCAGTATTTT
cdr3_aa: CASSPSPWFSGGTDTQYF

v_call: TRBV12-3/TRBV12-4
cdr3_length: 11
clone_size: NA
d_call: NA
j_call: TRBJ2-1
cdr3_nt: TGTGCCAGCAGTTTTCTCCATGAGCAGTTCTTC
cdr3_aa: CASSFLHEQFF

v_call: TRBV13
cdr3_length: 17
clone_size: NA
d_call: NA
j_call: TRBJ2-3
cdr3_nt: TGTGCCAGCAGCTTAACATGGGGCCAGGGGCCCACAGATACGCAGTATTTT
cdr3_aa: CASSLTWGQGPTDTQYF

v_call: TRBV5-1
cdr3_length: 12
clone_size: NA
d_call: NA
j_call: TRBJ1-4
cdr3_nt: TGCGCCACCCGCGCAACTAATGAAAAACTGTTTTTT
cdr3_aa: CATRATNEKLFF

v_call: TRBV7-6
cdr3_length: 14
clone_size: NA
d_call: NA
j_call: TRBJ1-1
cdr3_nt: TGTGCCAGCAGCCCGAAGAACGGGAACACTGAAGCTTTCTTT
cdr3_aa: CASSPKNGNTEAFF

v_call: TRBV28
cdr3_length: 15
clone_size: NA
d_call: TRBD1
j_call: TRBJ1-2
cdr3_nt: TGTGCCAGCAGTTCCGCGACAGGGCAGGACTATGGCTACACCTTC
cdr3_aa: CASSSATGQDYGYTF

v_call: TRBV23-1
cdr3_length: 20
clone_size: NA
d_call: TRBD2
j_call: TRBJ2-1
cdr3_nt: TGCGCCAGCAGTCCAGACTTGCGACTAGCGGGAGTTGGCTCCTACAATGAGCAGTTCTTC
cdr3_aa: CASSPDLRLAGVGSYNEQFF